A selection of T cell receptor beta chains follows, all from one sample in a study of shared clonotypes between healthy human individuals. TCRdb keeps only in-frame clones here, not all; method: immunoSEQ multiplex PCR. The table includes around 1 million clones, less than 85% detected once. The sequencing input was memory CD4+ T cells sorted from blood. Receptors originate from a man younger than 35 in good health. CDR3s leave out the opening cysteine and the closing phenylalanine or tryptophan. Fields, in order: V gene, CDR3 length, CDR3 protein.

>TRBV5-1|12
ASSPGQEYNEQF
>TRBV2|13
ASRFVSGQSYEQY
>TRBV7-9|13
ASRSPGQGAGELF
>TRBV27|16
ASSPKPPRLAGRDEQY
>TRBV4-1|12
ASSQAGVHNEQF
>TRBV7-3|15
ASSLFPPRSFVQPQH
>TRBV9|13
ASSVDSGSYNEQF
>TRBV2|13
ASRVGQGGSETQY
>TRBV2|12
ASSERSAAQPQH
>TRBV28|11
ATWGLEGQPQH
>TRBV7-2|11
ASSFRIGNTIY
>TRBV7-8|10
ASSLVSYEQY
>TRBV11-3|13
ASSLTGSRYNEQF
>TRBV9|13
ASSPRAPENTEAF
>TRBV10-3|12
AISDRVSNTEAF
>TRBV5-1|12
ASSLGTDGQPQH
>TRBV5-4|11
ASRPASGGSQY
>TRBV11-2|12
ASSFGLRGVEAF
>TRBV10-3|10
AISGTSGEQF
>TRBV5-1|15
ASSLDGSGGISYEQY
>TRBV30|12
AWSGTGASSPLH
>TRBV6-1|12
ASGRGRGSYEQY
>TRBV27|12
ASSTPGSVQPQH
>TRBV6-5|10
ASSFDRGEQF
>TRBV5-6|12
ASSLSLLDTEAF
>TRBV6-5|12
ASSPLAGVDEQY
>TRBV10-3|11
AISRDRGTEAF
>TRBV19|12
ASSRGGLNQPQH
>TRBV5-1|13
ASSLVADRGNEQY
>TRBV5-4|14
ASSLAAGASSDTQY
>TRBV2|13
ASSVSSGGNNEQF
>TRBV30|11
AWTTSGANVLT
>TRBV11-3|14
ASSFSGSSSYNEQF